A single sample gave rise to the 26 T cell receptor beta chains below, sequenced in a study of molecular identifiers for immune sequencing clone quantification. A single record per CDR3 protein comes from TCRdb applying MiXCR to the PCR reads. The sample has about 510,000 distinct CDR3 sequences; about a fifth are singletons. Sequencing input: naive CD8+ T cells from blood, with Jurkat cell RNA spiked in. Indicated subset: FACS-sorted CD8+CD4-CCR7+CD45RA+ naive T cells. The origin of the receptors is a human donor in good health. Some libraries in this study had Jurkat cell RNA spiked in.

This clonotype was recorded many times. The V and J genes are TRBV28 and TRBJ1-5; 7 bases fit TRBD1. CDR3 length equals 15 residues. CDR1 is MDHEN and CDR2 is SYDVKM in the germline V gene. V was pared by 6 bases and J by 4 bases, with 9 bases of the junction left unmatched. This CDR3 reads CASRAGTAINQPQHF. DNA of the CDR3: TGTGCCAGCAGGGCCGGGACAGCGATTAATCAGCCCCAGCATTTT.

Many counts were recorded for this clonotype. This CDR3 reads CASSSRSGAYEQYF. In DNA form, the CDR3 reads TGCGCCAGCAGTTCCCGAAGCGGGGCCTACGAGCAGTACTTC. J is TRBJ2-7 and V is TRBV5-1; 7 nucleotides match TRBD2. The germline gives CDR1 SGHRS, CDR2 YFSETQ. V lost 5 bases, J lost 2 bases, and 7 bases stayed unmatched. This CDR3 spans 14 amino acids.

This clonotype was found many times. The chain employs TRBV6-1 and TRBJ2-7, with unresolved D. Germline loops: CDR1 MNHNS, CDR2 SASEGT. The CDR3 has 15 residues. Trimming pared 2 bases from V and 4 bases from J, leaving 15 bases between. The CDR3 loop reads CASSELRAPGYEQYF. Written as DNA, the CDR3 is TGTGCCAGCAGTGAACTCCGGGCCCCGGGTTACGAGCAGTACTTC.

This clonotype has at least ten counts. This chain connects TRBV6-2 or TRBV6-3 to TRBJ1-1; 8 bases are a match to TRBD1. CDR1 is MNHEY, CDR2 SVGEGT, per germline. This CDR3 has 15 residues. V was pared by 0 bases and J by 3 bases, with 3 bases of the junction left unmatched. Here the CDR3 DNA reads TGTGCCAGCAGTTACTCGGACAGGGCGTACACTGAAGCTTTCTTT. This encodes CASSYSDRAYTEAFF.

This clonotype was observed many times. V and J are TRBV28 and TRBJ1-1; D is undetermined. The germline CDR1 and CDR2 sequences are MDHEN and SYDVKM. The CDR3 consists of 13 residues. Trimming left V 6 bases short and J 0 bases short, with 8 bases between. The CDR3 region has the DNA TGTGCCAGCAGGATAACTCTGAACACTGAAGCTTTCTTT. It encodes CASRITLNTEAFF. Based on the CDR3 plus reference TRBV28 and TRBJ1-1, the full variable domain is DVKVTQSSRYLVKRTGEKVFLECVQDMDHENMFWYRQDPGLGLRLIYFSYDVKMKEKGDIPEGYSVSREKKERFSLILESASTNQTSMYLCASRITLNTEAFFGQGTRLTVV.

In this sample, this clonotype turned up many times. The chain couples TRBV2 to TRBJ2-7; 8 nucleotides align to TRBD1. The CDR3 extends over 17 amino acids. J was trimmed by 4 bases and V by 0 bases; bases with no gene match: 11. Looked up from germline, CDR1 is SNHLY and CDR2 is FYNNEI. CDR3 region: CASSEALPGGGFYEQYF. DNA of the CDR3: TGTGCCAGCAGTGAAGCGCTTCCAGGGGGCGGCTTTTACGAGCAGTACTTC. Variable domain in full (rest from reference TRBV2 and TRBJ2-7): EPEVTQTPSHQVTQMGQEVILRCVPISNHLYFYWYRQILGQKVEFLVSFYNNEISEKSEIFDDQFSVERPDGSNFTLKIRSTKLEDSAMYFCASSEALPGGGFYEQYFGPGTRLTVT.

The chain couples TRBV15 to TRBJ2-7, with a weak D call TRBD1 (5 bases). CDR1 is LNHNV and CDR2 is YYDKDF in the germline V gene (reference sequence). The CDR3 consists of 15 residues. V was clipped by 0 bases and J by 6 bases, with 15 bases between them. The CDR3 region is CATSRDLGALSEQYF. In DNA form, the CDR3 reads TGTGCCACCAGCAGAGATCTTGGGGCCTTATCCGAGCAGTACTTC. Using reference TRBV15 and TRBJ2-7 for the parts outside the CDR3, the full variable domain is DAMVIQNPRYQVTQFGKPVTLSCSQTLNHNVMYWYQQKSSQAPKLLFHYYDKDFNNEADTPDNFQSRRPNTSFCFLDIRSPGLGDTAMYLCATSRDLGALSEQYFGPGTRLTVT.

This clonotype was seen just once. This chain uses TRBV7-6 with TRBJ2-5; TRBD2 agrees at 8 bases. This CDR3 region has 17 residues. Germline CDR1 and CDR2: SGHVS and FNYEAQ. V gave up 1 base and J gave up 1 base; unmatched junction bases: 8. CDR3 in amino acids: CASSLEPLAEPQETQYF. In DNA form, the CDR3 reads TGTGCCAGCAGCTTAGAACCACTAGCGGAACCCCAAGAGACCCAGTACTTC.

Comment on this clonotype: The final CDR3 position lacks the conserved phenylalanine or tryptophan, pointing to a likely read error. V is TRBV6-5 and J is TRBJ1-1, with a possible D match to TRBD1 (6 bases). The CDR3 consists of 15 residues. Germline lookup yields CDR1 MNHEY and CDR2 SVGAGI. Trimming shortened V by 5 bases and J by 4 bases, and 17 bases separated the two germline ends. CDR3 residues: CASSLQTGKSTEAFS. The CDR3 DNA reads TGTGCCAGCAGTCTCCAGACAGGAAAGAGCACTGAAGCTTTCTCT.

This chain links TRBV6-2 or TRBV6-3 with TRBJ1-5; D gene unclear. The CDR3 has 17 amino acids. V was clipped by 0 bases and J by 0 bases, with 12 bases between them. The germline V gene encodes CDR1 MNHEY and CDR2 SVGEGT. CDR3 bases: TGTGCCAGCAGTTACTCCCCTTTCGCCTATAGCAATCAGCCCCAGCATTTT. Its translation is CASSYSPFAYSNQPQHF.

With respect to this clonotype: A read error is possible here, since a much larger clone lies one base away. This chain links TRBV2 with TRBJ2-7; D gene uncertain. CDR1 and CDR2 from the germline V gene are SNHLY and FYNNEI. CDR3 length: 12 amino acids. The CDR3 DNA reads as TGTGCAGCGCGAGGTGTTACCTACGAGCAGTGCTTC. This gives the protein CAARGVTYEQCF.

V and J are TRBV5-4 and TRBJ1-6, with D possibly TRBD1 on 6 matching bases. This CDR3 has 16 amino acids. CDR1 and CDR2 from the germline V gene are SGHNT and YYREEE (reference sequence). The V end was cut by 3 bases, the J end by 3 bases, with 13 bases between. CDR3 amino acids: CASSYWTEIYNSPLHF. For the CDR3, the DNA is TGTGCCAGCAGCTATTGGACAGAAATCTATAATTCACCCCTCCACTTT.

Notes on this clonotype: A much more abundant neighbour one base away suggests this may be a read error. The V and J genes are TRBV7-9 and TRBJ2-5, with D possibly TRBD2 on 5 matching bases. The CDR3 has 13 residues. In germline, CDR1 is SEHNR, CDR2 FQNEAQ (reference sequence). V was cut by 1 base and J by 5 bases, with 8 bases left in between. In DNA, the CDR3 is TGTGCCAGCAGCTTAGGTTCGGGGGAGACCCAGTACTTC. This codes for CASSLGSGETQYF.

The rearrangement links TRBV12-3 or TRBV12-4 to TRBJ2-7; D remains unclear. This CDR3 has 12 residues. Trimming shortened V by 3 bases and J by 2 bases, and 5 bases separated the two germline ends. DNA of the CDR3: TGTGCCAGCAGTTTCACCCCCTACGAGCAGTACTTC. Translation: CASSFTPYEQYF.

This clonotype appeared a few times. The chain links TRBV12-3 or TRBV12-4 to TRBJ2-2, with 7 bases lining up with TRBD2. The CDR3 loop spans 16 amino acids. V dropped 6 bases and J dropped 2; count of bases not matched to a gene: 9. CDR3 sequence (DNA): TGTGCCAGCAGCGAGGGACTAACCCACAACACCGGGGAGCTGTTTTTT. As protein: CASSEGLTHNTGELFF.

Note on this clonotype: A much larger clone differs by one base, so this may be a read error. This rearrangement joins TRBV4-3 to TRBJ1-5; the D gene is possibly TRBD1 (5 bases). CDR1 is LGHNA and CDR2 is YSLEER in the germline V gene. The CDR3 consists of 14 residues. CDR3 DNA sequence: TGCGGCAGCAGCCGAGACAGTTCAGATCAGCCCCAGCATTTT. Translated, it gives CGSSRDSSDQPQHF.

The chain recombines TRBV20-1 with TRBJ2-7; D is ambiguous. This CDR3 comprises 15 residues. V lost 0 bases, J lost 3 bases, and 15 bases lay in between. Germline V gene sequence: CDR1 DFQATT, CDR2 SNEGSKA (reference sequence). The CDR3, as DNA: TGCAGTGCTAGAGAAAGGGCTGGCGTTGTCTACGAGCAGTACTTC. Translating it yields CSARERAGVVYEQYF.

The V call is TRBV7-9, the J call TRBJ2-7; 10 bases fit TRBD2. Germline V CDR1 and CDR2: SEHNR, FQNEAQ (reference sequence). The CDR3 extends over 16 amino acids. J gave up 0 bases and V 7 bases, and 9 bases lay outside the gene matches. The CDR3 region is CASIPGLAESSYEQYF. The CDR3 DNA follows: TGTGCCAGCATCCCCGGACTAGCGGAAAGCTCCTACGAGCAGTACTTC. The full variable domain, its missing parts supplied by reference TRBV7-9 and TRBJ2-7, is DTGVSQNPRHKITKRGQNVTFRCDPISEHNRLYWYRQTLGQGPEFLTYFQNEAQLEKSRLLSDRFSAERPKGSFSTLEIQRTEQGDSAMYLCASIPGLAESSYEQYFGPGTRLTVT.

The chain is built from TRBV6-1 and TRBJ1-1, with D possibly being TRBD1 (6 bases). Germline V CDR1 and CDR2: MNHNS, SASEGT. Trimming stripped 4 bases from V and 7 bases from J, with 13 bases between. CDR3 length: 13 amino acids. This CDR3 reads CASSATGIGEAFF. The CDR3 nucleotides read TGTGCCAGCAGTGCCACAGGGATTGGTGAAGCTTTCTTT.

This clonotype was seen a handful of times. V gene TRBV3-1 combines with J gene TRBJ2-3, with no clear D. This CDR3 comprises 13 residues. Trimming shortened V by 3 bases and J by 6 bases, and 10 bases separated the two germline ends. Germline V CDR1 and CDR2: LGHDT, YNNKEL (reference sequence). The CDR3 here is CASSQLFMDTQYF. In DNA, the CDR3 is TGTGCCAGCAGCCAGTTGTTTATGGATACGCAGTATTTT.

The gene calls are TRBV7-9 and TRBJ2-7, with D maybe TRBD2 (5 bases). Trimming took off 5 bases at V and 4 bases at J, with 12 bases between the two ends. This CDR3 comprises 13 residues. The germline CDR1 and CDR2 sequences are SEHNR and FQNEAQ (reference sequence). CDR3 coding DNA: TGTGCCAGCAGCCGGGGAGTCAGATACGAGCAGTACTTC. It codes for CASSRGVRYEQYF.

This clonotype was recorded many times. The J gene is TRBJ2-1, the V gene TRBV7-8; TRBD1 agrees at 7 bases. Per the germline V gene, CDR1 is SGHVS and CDR2 is FQNEAQ. This CDR3 contains 15 residues. J gave up 3 bases and V 1 base, and 3 bases lay outside the gene matches. The CDR3 spells CASSLDRGSYNEQFF. CDR3 nucleotides: TGTGCCAGCAGCTTAGACAGGGGAAGCTACAATGAGCAGTTCTTC.

The gene calls are TRBV29-1 and TRBJ2-1, with D perhaps matching TRBD2 (5 bases). This CDR3 has 14 amino acids. Trimming removed 4 bases at V and 2 bases at J, with 12 bases between. Germline-derived CDR1 and CDR2 are SQVTM and ANQGSEA. The CDR3: CSVVPAAPYNEQFF. The CDR3 nucleotides are TGCAGCGTTGTACCAGCGGCCCCCTACAATGAGCAGTTCTTC.

The genes are TRBV14 and TRBJ2-7, with 7 bases lining up with TRBD1. In germline, CDR1 is SGHDN, CDR2 FVKESK. This CDR3 has 14 residues. Trimming took 3 bases from V and 2 from J; bases not matched to a gene: 4. The CDR3, as DNA: TGTGCCAGCAGCCAGACAGGGATGCCCTACGAGCAGTACTTC. It translates to CASSQTGMPYEQYF.

This clonotype was counted only a few times. This chain joins TRBV12-3 or TRBV12-4 and TRBJ1-4, with D unclear. The ends were cut back, 4 bases at V and 0 bases at J, with 6 bases in the middle. This CDR3 region has 14 residues. For the CDR3, the DNA is TGTGCCAGCAGTTCTGATGCAACTAATGAAAAACTGTTTTTT. Translated, it gives CASSSDATNEKLFF.

The chain links TRBV6-2 or TRBV6-3 to TRBJ2-2; D may match TRBD1 or TRBD2 (5 bases each). Between the trimmed V and J ends, which lost 6 bases and 4 bases, there was a span of 15 bases. Germline assignment: CDR1 MNHEY and CDR2 SVGEGT. This CDR3 region has 15 residues. For the CDR3, the DNA is TGTGCCAGCAGCTGGAATCGGGACGGCACCGGGGAGCTGTTTTTT. Translation: CASSWNRDGTGELFF.